This TCR beta chain emerged from a study of OX40 agonist ivuxolimab in advanced cancers. Some clones are missing from TCRdb's copy, which holds only in-frame ones; the method was immunoSEQ multiplex PCR. The sample lists about 40,000 clones, 70% to 90% seen once, with less than 20% in the top ten. The germline V gene has CDR1 MNHNY and CDR2 SVGAGI (reference sequence). This CDR3 region has 14 residues. V lost 4 bases and J 1 base, leaving 8 bases between the germline ends. The sample in question was CD4+ or CD8+ T cells sorted from blood, obtained in a trial of the OX40 agonist ivuxolimab. This chain connects TRBV6-6 to TRBJ2-1; a possible D gene is TRBD1 (5 bases). The clonotype originates from an adult with an advanced solid tumor such as melanoma, head and neck, liver or kidney cancer. The CDR3 nucleotides read TGTGCCAGCAGTTGGGGCAGTTCCTACAATGAGCAGTTCTTC. Translation: CASSWGSSYNEQFF.